The clone carrying this TCR beta chain occurred a few times. The target antigen is unknown. The data were obtained in a study of Ad26.COV2.S vaccination and SARS-CoV-2 variants. Regarding the study as a whole: After vaccination, substantial breadth of spike-specific CD8+ and CD4+ responses was reported.

Profiling relied on immunoSEQ multiplex PCR, and the TCRdb table lists in-frame clones only, not all of them. Of more than 300,000 clones in the sample, less than 90% are singletons; the top ten hold around 6.1%. Trimming removed 0 bases at V and 9 bases at J, with 21 bases between. Germline V gene sequence: CDR1 SGHRS, CDR2 YFSETQ. The CDR3 consists of 16 residues. Noted treatment: about 20 received Ad26.COV2.S at low or high dose, single or two shots; about 5 received placebo; per-sample allocation not given. Vaccine and placebo recipients were sampled on day 63 after the first injection. The chain is built from TRBV5-1 and TRBJ1-2, with TRBD1 as a possible D gene (5 bases). The sequencing here drew on peripheral blood, taken in a trial of Ad26.COV2.S vaccine versus placebo. The clonotype comes from a person aged 18-60 years who received the Ad26.COV2.S COVID-19 vaccine or a placebo. CDR3 DNA: TGCGCCAGCAGCTTGGGGGTTGGCGGGGCCCGTGACCGCTACACCTTC. Residues: CASSLGVGGARDRYTF.